The sequence of this T cell receptor (beta chain) was determined in a study of Tregs in tolerant kidney transplant recipients. At the level of the study: CD4+CD25+CD127- cells came from approximately three-day belatacept mixed lymphocyte reactions, some with approximately 5-day graft donor restimulation. Sorting used antibodies to exclude donor cells. Study-wide results and limits: Tregs expanded with activated donor B cells seemed most donor-specific.

CDR3 length: 15 amino acids. Germline CDR1 is MNHNS and CDR2 is SASEGT. V was shortened by 2 bases and J by 6 bases, with 16 bases between the two germline ends. With respect to this clone: Its antigen is not identified.

Measured with immunoSEQ multiplex PCR; TCRdb has only the in-frame clones, and not every one. The table includes around 21,000 clones, about two thirds detected once. The TCR sequence derives from a human donor in good health. Material: Tregs from blood cultured with allogeneic cells. V usage is TRBV6-1 and J usage is TRBJ1-2, with a tentative D call TRBD1 (5 bases). CDR3 sequence reads: CASSEFGALGNGYTF. CDR3 sequence (DNA): TGTGCCAGCAGTGAATTTGGGGCATTGGGTAATGGCTACACCTTC.